The clone carrying this T cell receptor (beta chain) was seen a handful of times. The V and J ends lost 5 bases and 5 bases, in that order; junction bases with no gene match: 14. This CDR3 comprises 17 residues. Germline CDR1 reads SGHRS; CDR2 reads YFSETQ. The data belong to a study of T-cell memory formation after mild COVID-19. TCRdb reprocessed the 5' RACE reads via MiXCR and lists one record per CDR3 protein. The sample lists about 280,000 distinct CDR3 sequences, 7% to 10% occurring once. The TCR originated in a man aged 18-30 years who had mild COVID-19 (a few samples of this study predate the infection). Cell type and time point are not known. This chain connects TRBV5-1 to TRBJ2-5, with TRBD2 matching over 11 bases. The sequencing sample was made of PBMCs or a T cell subset sorted from them (not recorded which). The CDR3 region has the DNA TGCGCCAGCAGAGACGATATAGCGGGGGGGCCTTGGGAGACCCAGTACTTC. Translation: CASRDDIAGGPWETQYF. The full variable domain, its missing parts supplied by reference TRBV5-1 and TRBJ2-5, is KAGVTQTPRYLIKTRGQQVTLSCSPISGHRSVSWYQQTPGQGLQFLFEYFSETQRNKGNFPGRFSGRQFSNSRSEMNVSTLELGDSALYLCASRDDIAGGPWETQYFGPGTRLLVL.